This TCR beta chain was documented in a study of shared clonotypes between healthy human individuals. Study conclusions and caveats: How much donors shared clonotypes was expected to be affected by sequencing depth.

Germline-derived CDR1 and CDR2 are SGHRS and YFSETQ. V was cut by 0 bases and J by 0 bases, with 15 bases left in between. The CDR3 loop spans 17 amino acids. A note on this clone: Antigen unknown.

Clones were sequenced by immunoSEQ multiplex PCR, and TCRdb holds only the in-frame ones, with some missing. This sample has around 2.5 million clones; roughly 93% occur once, and the top ten carry about 0.34%. The sequencing input was naive CD4+ T cells from PBMCs. Subset here: CD45RA+ positively selected. The receptor was isolated from a man aged 18 to 30 in good health. Some clones in this sample may be carry-over from other donors' samples. This sequence joins TRBV5-1 and TRBJ1-1, with unresolved D. The CDR3 sequence is CASSLVSSPTMNTEAFF. DNA for the CDR3: TGCGCCAGCAGCTTGGTATCGAGCCCCACCATGAACACTGAAGCTTTCTTT. Complete variable domain (other parts from reference TRBV5-1 and TRBJ1-1): KAGVTQTPRYLIKTRGQQVTLSCSPISGHRSVSWYQQTPGQGLQFLFEYFSETQRNKGNFPGRFSGRQFSNSRSEMNVSTLELGDSALYLCASSLVSSPTMNTEAFFGQGTRLTVV.